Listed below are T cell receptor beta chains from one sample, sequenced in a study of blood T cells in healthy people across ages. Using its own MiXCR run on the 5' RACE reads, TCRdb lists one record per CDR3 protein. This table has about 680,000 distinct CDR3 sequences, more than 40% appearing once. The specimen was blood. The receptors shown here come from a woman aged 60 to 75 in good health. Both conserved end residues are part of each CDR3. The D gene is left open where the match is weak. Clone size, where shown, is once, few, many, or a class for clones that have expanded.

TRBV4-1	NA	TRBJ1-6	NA	TGCGCCAGCAGCCAAGAAGGGCTTTACAGCTCACCCCTCCACTTT	CASSQEGLYSSPLHF
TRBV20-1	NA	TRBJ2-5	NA	TGCAGTGCAGGACAGCGAGAGACCCAGTACTTC	CSAGQRETQYF
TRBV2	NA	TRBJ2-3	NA	TGTGCCAGCCTACCCCTGGGGGCTAACGGGAGCAGCACAGATACGCAGTATTTT	CASLPLGANGSSTDTQYF
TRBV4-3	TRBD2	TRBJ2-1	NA	TGCGCCAGCAGTGTTGGAATGGCTAGCGGGACCTACAATGAGCAGTTCTTC	CASSVGMASGTYNEQFF
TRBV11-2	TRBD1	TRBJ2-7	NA	TGTGCCAGCAGCTCCTTCCAGGGGGCTACCTACGAGCAGTACTTC	CASSSFQGATYEQYF
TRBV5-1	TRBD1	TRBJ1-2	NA	TGCGCCAGCAGCGTGGAGGGGGCTGAACGTGGCTACACCTTC	CASSVEGAERGYTF
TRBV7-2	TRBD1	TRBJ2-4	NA	TGTGCCAGCAGCAACGGACAGGGGTACATTCAGTACTTC	CASSNGQGYIQYF
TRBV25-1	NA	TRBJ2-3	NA	TGTGCCAGCAGTGAAGGGTCGGGAGTGGGAGATACGCAGTATTTT	CASSEGSGVGDTQYF
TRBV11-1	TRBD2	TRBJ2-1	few	TGTGCCAGCACGCTAGCGGGAGACACCTACAATGAGCAGTTCTTC	CASTLAGDTYNEQFF
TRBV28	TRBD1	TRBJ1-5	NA	TGTGCCAGCAGGACAGGGGCCCAGGATCAGCCCCAGCATTTT	CASRTGAQDQPQHF
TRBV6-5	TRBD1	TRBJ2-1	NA	TGTGCCAGCAGTTACTCCGGGGACAGGTTAAACAATGAGCAGTTCTTC	CASSYSGDRLNNEQFF
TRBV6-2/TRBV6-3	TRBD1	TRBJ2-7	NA	TGTGCCAGCAGTTACATGGGACAGTCCTACGAGCAGTACTTC	CASSYMGQSYEQYF
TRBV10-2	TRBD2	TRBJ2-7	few	TGCGCCAGCAGTGAGCCCACTAGCGGGTTTACCTACGAGCAGTACTTC	CASSEPTSGFTYEQYF
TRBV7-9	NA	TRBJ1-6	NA	TGTGCCAGTAGCTTCTACGGGACTGAGTCACCCCTCCACTTT	CASSFYGTESPLHF
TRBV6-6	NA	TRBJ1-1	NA	TGTGCCAGCAGTCCCGGACCTGCTGAAGCTTTCTTT	CASSPGPAEAFF
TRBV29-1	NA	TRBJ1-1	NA	TGCAGCGTTTCGGACGGTTACACTGAAGCTTTCTTT	CSVSDGYTEAFF
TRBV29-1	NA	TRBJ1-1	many	TGCAGCGCCTCCAGAGGGAACACTGAAGCTTTCTTT	CSASRGNTEAFF
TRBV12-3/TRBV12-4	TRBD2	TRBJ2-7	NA	TGTGCCAGCAGTCGGGGGGGCTACGAGCGGTACTTC	CASSRGGYERYF
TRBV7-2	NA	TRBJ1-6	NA	TGTGCCAGCAGCCTCCCACGGACGGCTTATAATTCACCCCTCCACTTT	CASSLPRTAYNSPLHF
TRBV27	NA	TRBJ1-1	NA	TGTGCCAGCAGATTCAATAGACAGGCTAACACTGAAGCTTTCTTT	CASRFNRQANTEAFF
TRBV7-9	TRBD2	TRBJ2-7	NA	TGTGCCAGCAGCTTAGGAGGGGTAGCGGGAGGCTACGAGCAGTACTTC	CASSLGGVAGGYEQYF
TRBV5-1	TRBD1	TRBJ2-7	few	TGCGCCAGCAGCTTCATATCCGGGACAGGGTTTGACGAGCAGTACTTC	CASSFISGTGFDEQYF
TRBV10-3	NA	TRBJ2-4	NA	TGTGCCATCAGCCAACAACTAGCCAAAAACATTCAGTACTTC	CAISQQLAKNIQYF
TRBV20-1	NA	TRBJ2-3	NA	TGCAGTGAGAAAGTTGGGATTGTTTCTGGCACAGATACGCAGTATTTT	CSEKVGIVSGTDTQYF
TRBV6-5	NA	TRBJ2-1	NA	TGTGCCAGCAGTTACTCGGCGGACAACTACAATGAGCAGTTCTTC	CASSYSADNYNEQFF
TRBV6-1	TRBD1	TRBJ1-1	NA	TGTGCCAGCAGTGAAACAGGGGCCCCGGGCACTGAAGCTTTCTTT	CASSETGAPGTEAFF
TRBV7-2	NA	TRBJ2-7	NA	TGTGCCAGCAGTTGGGACACCCCCTCCTACGAGCAGTACTTC	CASSWDTPSYEQYF
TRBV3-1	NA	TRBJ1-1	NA	TGTGCCAGCAGCCAGATGTCTGGGAACACTGAAGCTTTCTTT	CASSQMSGNTEAFF
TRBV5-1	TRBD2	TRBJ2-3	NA	TGCGCCAGCAGGGGGACTAGCGGCGAAACTAGCACAGATACGCAGTATTTT	CASRGTSGETSTDTQYF
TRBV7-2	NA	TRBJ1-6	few	TGTGCCAGCAGCTCTCATATGAGCTCCTATAATTCACCCCTCCACTTT	CASSSHMSSYNSPLHF
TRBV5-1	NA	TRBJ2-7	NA	TGCGCCAGCAGCTTGCTGACGGCAGGTTCCTACGAGCAGTACTTC	CASSLLTAGSYEQYF
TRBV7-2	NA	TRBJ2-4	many	TGTGCCAGCAGCTTAGGGCTCAGCTCGGACATTCAGTACTTC	CASSLGLSSDIQYF
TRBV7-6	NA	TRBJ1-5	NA	TGTGCCAGCAGCTTAGCTGCGGGGGACGGCAATCAGCCCCAGCATTTT	CASSLAAGDGNQPQHF
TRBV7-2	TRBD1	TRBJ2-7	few	TGTGCCAGCAGCTTATGGGACAGGGCAGCCTACGAGCAGTACTTC	CASSLWDRAAYEQYF
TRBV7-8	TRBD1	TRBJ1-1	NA	TGTGCCAGCAGCGTGGCCGGGACAGCGAACACTGAAGCTTTCTTT	CASSVAGTANTEAFF
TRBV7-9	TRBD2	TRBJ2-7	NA	TGTGCCAGCAGCTTAGCTAGCGGGAGAAGGTATGACCGCGAGCAGTACTTC	CASSLASGRRYDREQYF
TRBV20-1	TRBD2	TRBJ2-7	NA	TGCAGTGCTACCCTAGCGGGAGCTTACAATGAGCAGTACTTC	CSATLAGAYNEQYF